One sample yielded the 19 T cell receptor beta chains listed below, sequenced in a study of spatial heterogeneity in lung cancer. One entry per CDR3 protein results from TCRdb running MiXCR on the 5' RACE reads. Among 550 to 700 distinct CDR3 sequences listed, roughly a third were seen once. Time point given: sample taken at primary tumor resection. Sample: normal lung tissue next to the tumor, taken at surgery. The receptors were gathered from a male donor with early-stage non-small cell lung cancer.

This clonotype turned up a few times. This beta chain was picked up by a library intended for alpha chains and is off target, so its count carries little meaning. The chain recombines TRBV7-9 with TRBJ2-5; D is ambiguous. This CDR3 has 13 residues. Germline loops: CDR1 SEHNR, CDR2 FQNEAQ (reference sequence). The V gene lost 6 bases and the J gene lost 2 bases, with 10 bases spanning the gap. The CDR3 loop reads CASRGRRQETQYF. In DNA, the CDR3 is TGTGCCAGCAGAGGACGAAGACAAGAGACCCAGTACTTC.

This clonotype was seen a single time. This beta chain is an unintended read in a library built for alpha chains; its size means little. The chain has TRBV18 and TRBJ2-7; 7 bases line up with TRBD1. The J segment lost 0 bases and the V segment lost 5 bases, leaving 4 bases of the junction unmatched. The CDR3 extends over 14 amino acids. CDR1 and CDR2 (germline): KGHSH, LQKENI. The CDR3 region is CASSSGQASYEQYF. The CDR3 DNA follows: TGTGCCAGCTCAAGTGGACAGGCCTCCTACGAGCAGTACTTC. The complete variable domain, with remaining parts taken from reference TRBV18 and TRBJ2-7, reads NAGVMQNPRHLVRRRGQEARLRCSPMKGHSHVYWYRQLPEEGLKFMVYLQKENIIDESGMPKERFSAEFPKEGPSILRIQQVVRGDSAAYFCASSSGQASYEQYFGPGTRLTVT.

This clonotype was detected a few times. Since the library was made to target alpha chains, this beta chain is a stray read and its abundance is not meaningful. The genes are TRBV4-1 and TRBJ2-7; tentatively, D is TRBD1 or TRBD2 (5 bases each). Germline values: CDR1 MGHRA, CDR2 YSYEKL. V was cut by 2 bases and J by 5 bases, with 13 bases left in between. The CDR3 is made up of 14 amino acids. CDR3: CASSQRGPGDEQYF. In DNA, the CDR3 is TGCGCCAGCAGCCAAAGGGGACCCGGCGACGAGCAGTACTTC.

This clonotype showed up just a few times. Since the library was made to target alpha chains, this beta chain is a stray read and its abundance is not meaningful. The chain combines TRBV9 with TRBJ2-7; 9 bases align to TRBD1. This CDR3 comprises 16 residues. The germline gives CDR1 SGDLS, CDR2 YYNGEE. After removal of 4 bases from V and 6 bases from J, the junction contained 14 bases not matched to a gene. CDR3 DNA sequence: TGTGCCAGCAGCCCGAACATTGGGGGACAGGGAGGCGAGCAGTACTTC. Its protein is CASSPNIGGQGGEQYF.

Comments on this clonotype: This beta chain turned up in a library designed for alpha chains; as an off-target read, its abundance says little. This chain connects TRBV5-1 to TRBJ2-6; D gene unclear. The V end lost 7 bases, the J end lost 3 bases, and 11 bases lay between the germline ends. The CDR3 is made up of 14 amino acids. Germline assignment: CDR1 SGHRS and CDR2 YFSETQ. CDR3 nucleotide sequence: TGCGCCAGCGGATTCCAGGTTGGGGCCAACGTCCTGACTTTC. Protein sequence: CASGFQVGANVLTF.

About this clonotype itself: This beta chain is an unintended read in a library built for alpha chains; its size means little. The CDR3 protein is CAWSPKGGLLFF. CDR3 nucleotides: TGTGCCTGGAGCCCTAAGGGAGGGTTGTTGTTCTTC. The gene calls are TRBV30 and TRBJ2-1; 7 bases are shared with TRBD2. The CDR3 has 12 residues. Trimming removed 3 bases from V and 15 bases from J; junction bases left unmatched: 11. Germline V gives CDR1 GTSNPN, CDR2 SVGIG (reference sequence).

For this clonotype: As an off-target read in a library built for alpha chains, this beta chain has a frequency of little significance. CDR3 nucleotide sequence: TGTGCCAGCAGCTTAGAAGGGACACCCTCCTACGAGCAGTACTTC. It codes for CASSLEGTPSYEQYF. The chain recombines TRBV7-6 with TRBJ2-7; perhaps TRBD1 as D (6 bases). This CDR3 contains 15 residues. The V end was cut by 1 base, the J end by 0 bases, with 10 bases between. Germline V gives CDR1 SGHVS, CDR2 FNYEAQ.

Details on this clonotype: With the library built for alpha chains, this beta chain is off target and its frequency is not meaningful. The V and J genes are TRBV9 and TRBJ2-7, with 10 nucleotides matching TRBD1. The trim removed 3 bases at V and 6 bases at J, leaving 6 bases unmatched. CDR3 length: 14 amino acids. Germline V CDR1 and CDR2: SGDLS, YYNGEE. The CDR3 DNA sequence: TGTGCCAGCAGCGCCGGGACAGGGGTATCCGAGCAGTACTTC. It translates to CASSAGTGVSEQYF.

This clonotype was detected a few times. This beta chain is a stray read from a library made for alpha chains; its abundance is not meaningful. V is TRBV23-1 and J is TRBJ2-1; a weak D match, TRBD1 (6 bases). TRBV23-1 is filed as an ORF, its function uncertain. The CDR3 totals 15 residues. Trimming stripped 6 bases from V and 5 bases from J, with 17 bases between. This chain's CDR3 is CASRTGQPKNNEQFF. Here the CDR3 DNA reads TGCGCCAGCAGGACCGGACAGCCAAAGAACAATGAGCAGTTCTTC.

Of note for this clonotype: For a library built for alpha chains, this beta chain is a stray read; little rests on its size. This rearrangement joins TRBV28 to TRBJ2-1; unclear D gene. Germline values: CDR1 MDHEN, CDR2 SYDVKM. The CDR3 runs 12 residues. The V end lost 8 bases, the J end lost 4 bases, and 9 bases lay between the germline ends. CDR3 sequence: CASFTRYNEQFF. For the CDR3, the DNA is TGTGCCAGCTTTACCCGTTACAATGAGCAGTTCTTC.

This clonotype has just a few counts. As an off-target read in a library built for alpha chains, this beta chain has a frequency of little significance. V usage is TRBV6-2 or TRBV6-3 and J usage is TRBJ2-1, with D uncertain. Germline CDR1 MNHEY, CDR2 SVGEGT. V was cut by 8 bases and J by 3 bases, with 11 bases left in between. This CDR3 comprises 13 residues. The CDR3 sequence: CASVGRYYNEQFF. CDR3 bases: TGTGCCAGCGTGGGTAGGTACTACAATGAGCAGTTCTTC.

This clonotype was observed a handful of times. This beta chain is a stray read from a library made for alpha chains; its abundance is not meaningful. Here the CDR3 DNA reads TGCAGCACCCGGGACAGGGGGCTGGGCGAGCAGTACTTC. The encoded protein is CSTRDRGLGEQYF. This chain links TRBV29-1 with TRBJ2-7; 12 positions agree with TRBD1. Losses at the gene ends were 8 bases for V and 6 bases for J; bases not matched to a gene: 8. CDR1 and CDR2 from the germline V gene are SQVTM and ANQGSEA. The CDR3 is 13 amino acids.

With regard to this clonotype: The library was prepared for alpha chains; this beta chain is a stray read, so its frequency means little. The chain couples TRBV28 to TRBJ2-7; 10 positions match TRBD2. The germline V gene has CDR1 MDHEN and CDR2 SYDVKM. The V and J ends lost 9 bases and 6 bases, in that order; junction bases with no gene match: 8. The CDR3 is 13 residues long. CDR3 loop: CASDPGTSVEQYF. DNA of the CDR3: TGTGCCAGTGATCCCGGGACTAGCGTCGAGCAGTACTTC.

This clonotype counts as large. This beta chain is a stray sequence in a library constructed for alpha chains; its clone size is not meaningful. The CDR3 nucleotides read TGTGCCAGCAGCTCCCCCCACGGGACTAGCGGGGCTTTCTCCTACGAGCAGTACTTC. Protein sequence: CASSSPHGTSGAFSYEQYF. The chain joins TRBV7-8 to TRBJ2-7, with 13 bases fitting TRBD2. Germline assignment: CDR1 SGHVS and CDR2 FQNEAQ. The length of the CDR3 is 19 residues. V trimming: 4 bases; J trimming: 0 bases; junction bases outside the gene matches: 12.

This clonotype is large (0.1 to 1%). This beta chain is a stray sequence in a library constructed for alpha chains; its clone size is not meaningful. V usage is TRBV9 and J usage is TRBJ2-7, with D possibly matching TRBD2 (6 bases). The CDR3 totals 14 residues. V lost 4 bases and J 2 bases, leaving 13 bases between the germline ends. CDR1 is SGDLS, CDR2 YYNGEE, per germline. The CDR3 nucleotides read TGTGCCAGCAGCTACGAGGAGGGGCCCTACGAGCAGTACTTC. This translates into CASSYEEGPYEQYF.

This clonotype was recorded a few times. As an off-target read in a library built for alpha chains, this beta chain has a frequency of little significance. V and J are TRBV19 and TRBJ2-7; D is unclear. V was shortened by 3 bases and J by 1 base, with 16 bases between the two germline ends. Looked up from germline, CDR1 is LNHDA and CDR2 is SQIVND (reference sequence). CDR3 length: 16 amino acids. The CDR3 bases are TGTGCCAGTAGTATCTCCACCGCTACAGTTTCCTACGAGCAGTACTTC. Translation: CASSISTATVSYEQYF. Combining the CDR3 with reference TRBV19 and TRBJ2-7 gives the whole variable domain DGGITQSPKYLFRKEGQNVTLSCEQNLNHDAMYWYRQDPGQGLRLIYYSQIVNDFQKGDIAEGYSVSREKKESFPLTVTSAQKNPTAFYLCASSISTATVSYEQYFGPGTRLTVT.

This clonotype was seen a few times. Because the library targeted alpha chains, this beta chain is an off-target read whose size means little. The chain carries TRBV20-1 and TRBJ2-3, with 11 bases that match TRBD2. The V segment lost 0 bases and the J segment 6 bases; nucleotides outside the gene matches: 5. Germline V gives CDR1 DFQATT, CDR2 SNEGSKA (reference sequence). This CDR3 comprises 15 residues. CDR3 sequence (DNA): TGCAGTGCTAGAGATCTAGCGGGAGGTGGGGATACGCAGTATTTT. Amino acids: CSARDLAGGGDTQYF.

With regard to this clonotype: This beta chain is an unintended read in a library built for alpha chains; its size means little. The chain uses TRBV6-1 and TRBJ2-2, with D perhaps matching TRBD1 or TRBD2 (5 bases each). This CDR3 contains 14 residues. Trimming pared 3 bases from V and 6 bases from J, leaving 11 bases between. CDR1 and CDR2 (germline): MNHNS, SASEGT. In DNA form, the CDR3 reads TGTGCCAGCAGTGATTGGGGGTTGGCCGGGGAGCTGTTTTTT. Translation gives CASSDWGLAGELFF.

Worth noting for this clonotype: The library was built for alpha chains, so this beta chain is an off-target read and its size means little. The chain has TRBV7-9 and TRBJ1-1; D remains ambiguous. Germline values: CDR1 SEHNR, CDR2 FQNEAQ (reference sequence). V was pared by 1 base and J by 0 bases, with 9 bases between. This CDR3 is built from 15 residues. As DNA, the CDR3 is TGTGCCAGCAGCTTAGGCTTGCCCCTGAACACTGAAGCTTTCTTT. The encoded protein is CASSLGLPLNTEAFF.